This T cell receptor beta chain was captured by sequencing in a study of CD8 T cells in ankylosing spondylitis. From the 5' RACE reads, TCRdb called clonotypes with MiXCR, one entry per CDR3 protein. The table lists 310,000 or so distinct CDR3 sequences, roughly 20% of them singletons, with 7.8% in the top ten. This clonotype has more than one count but fewer than ten. The receptor was isolated from a male donor with ankylosing spondylitis or in good health (not recorded which). The sample was blood, either unsorted or a sorted T cell fraction (not recorded which).

CDR3 DNA: TGCGCCAGCAGCCAACCGACAGGGAGGGGGACTGAAGCTTTCTTT. This sequence encodes CASSQPTGRGTEAFF. This chain uses TRBV4-1 with TRBJ1-1; 7 positions agree with TRBD1. Germline assignment: CDR1 MGHRA and CDR2 YSYEKL. V lost 2 bases, J lost 5 bases, and 8 bases stayed unmatched. The length of the CDR3 is 15 residues.